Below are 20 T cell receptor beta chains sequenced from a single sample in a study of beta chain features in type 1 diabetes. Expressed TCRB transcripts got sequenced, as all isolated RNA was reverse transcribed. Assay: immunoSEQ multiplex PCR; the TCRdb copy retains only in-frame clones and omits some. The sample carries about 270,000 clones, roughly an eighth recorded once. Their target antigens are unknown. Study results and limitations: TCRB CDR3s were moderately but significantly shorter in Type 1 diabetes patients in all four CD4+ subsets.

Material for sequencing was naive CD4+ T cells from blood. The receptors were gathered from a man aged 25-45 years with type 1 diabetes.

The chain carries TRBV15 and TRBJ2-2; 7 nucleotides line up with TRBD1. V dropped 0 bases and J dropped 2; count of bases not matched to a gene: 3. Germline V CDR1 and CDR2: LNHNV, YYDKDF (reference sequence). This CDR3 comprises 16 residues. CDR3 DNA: TGTGCCACCAGCAGAGACAGGGGGATCAACACCGGGGAGCTGTTTTTT. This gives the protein CATSRDRGINTGELFF.

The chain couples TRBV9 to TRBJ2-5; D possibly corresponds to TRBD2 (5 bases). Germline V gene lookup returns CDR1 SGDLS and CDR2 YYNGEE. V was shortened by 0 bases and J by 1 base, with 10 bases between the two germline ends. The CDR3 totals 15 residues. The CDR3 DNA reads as TGTGCCAGCAGCGTAGATGGGAGAGGCCAAGAGACCCAGTACTTC. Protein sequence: CASSVDGRGQETQYF.

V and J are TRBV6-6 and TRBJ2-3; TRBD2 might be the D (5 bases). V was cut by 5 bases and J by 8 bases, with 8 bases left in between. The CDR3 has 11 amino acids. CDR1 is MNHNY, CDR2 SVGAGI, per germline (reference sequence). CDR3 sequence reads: CASSKRGTQYF. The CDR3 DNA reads TGTGCCAGCAGTAAACGGGGTACGCAGTATTTT.

The CDR3 protein is CASSYQEGKPGSEQFF. CDR3 coding DNA: TGTGCCAGCAGTTATCAAGAAGGGAAACCCGGGAGTGAGCAGTTCTTC. J is TRBJ2-1 and V is TRBV28, with D maybe TRBD2 (6 bases). Germline assignment: CDR1 MDHEN and CDR2 SYDVKM. V dropped 4 bases and J dropped 9 bases, with 22 bases sitting between them. This CDR3 is built from 16 residues.

The CDR3 spells CASSAQGETEAFF. The CDR3 region has the DNA TGTGCCAGTAGTGCACAGGGGGAAACTGAAGCTTTCTTT. The chain has TRBV19 and TRBJ1-1, with TRBD1 identical over 8 bases. The trim removed 5 bases at V and 5 bases at J, leaving 4 bases unmatched. The CDR3 runs 13 residues. Germline lookup yields CDR1 LNHDA and CDR2 SQIVND (reference sequence).

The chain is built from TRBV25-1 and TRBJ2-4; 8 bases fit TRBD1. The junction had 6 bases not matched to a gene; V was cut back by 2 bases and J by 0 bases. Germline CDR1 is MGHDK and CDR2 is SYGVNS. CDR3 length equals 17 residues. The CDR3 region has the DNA TGTGCCAGCAGTGAACAGGGGGCTGAACTAGCCAAAAACATTCAGTACTTC. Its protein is CASSEQGAELAKNIQYF.

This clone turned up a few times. For the CDR3, the DNA is TGTGCCAGCAGCTTAGCGGCAGGGTCTCAGCCCCAGCATTTT. It specifies CASSLAAGSQPQHF. J is TRBJ1-5 and V is TRBV7-2; perhaps TRBD1 as D (5 bases). Trimming stripped 0 bases from V and 6 bases from J, with 9 bases between. The CDR3 is 14 residues long. Germline V gene data show CDR1 as SGHTA and CDR2 as FQGNSA.

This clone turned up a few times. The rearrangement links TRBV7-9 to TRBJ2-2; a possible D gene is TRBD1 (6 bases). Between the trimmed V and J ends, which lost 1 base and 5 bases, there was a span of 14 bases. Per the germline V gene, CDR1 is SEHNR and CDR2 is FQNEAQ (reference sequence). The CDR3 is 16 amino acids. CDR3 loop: CASSLGSQGGTGELFF. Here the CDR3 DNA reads TGTGCCAGCAGCTTAGGGTCACAGGGCGGAACCGGGGAGCTGTTTTTT.

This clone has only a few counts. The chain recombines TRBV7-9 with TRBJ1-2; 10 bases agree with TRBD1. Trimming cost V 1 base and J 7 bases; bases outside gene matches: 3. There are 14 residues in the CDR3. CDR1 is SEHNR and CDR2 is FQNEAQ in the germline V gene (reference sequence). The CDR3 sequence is CASSLGDRGSGYTF. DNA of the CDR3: TGTGCCAGCAGCTTAGGGGACAGGGGAAGTGGCTACACCTTC.

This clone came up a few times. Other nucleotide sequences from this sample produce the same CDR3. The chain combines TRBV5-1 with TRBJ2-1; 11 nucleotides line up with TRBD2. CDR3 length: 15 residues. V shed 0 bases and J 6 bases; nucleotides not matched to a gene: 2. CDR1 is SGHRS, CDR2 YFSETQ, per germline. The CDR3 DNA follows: TGCGCCAGCAGCTTGGGACTAGCGGGACTCAATGAGCAGTTCTTC. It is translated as CASSLGLAGLNEQFF.

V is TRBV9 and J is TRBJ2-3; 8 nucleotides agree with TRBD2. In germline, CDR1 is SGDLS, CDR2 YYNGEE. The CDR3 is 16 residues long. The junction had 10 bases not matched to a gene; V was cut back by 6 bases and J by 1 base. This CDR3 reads CASTRGLAGGTDTQYF. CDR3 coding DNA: TGTGCCAGCACCCGCGGGCTAGCGGGTGGCACAGATACGCAGTATTTT.

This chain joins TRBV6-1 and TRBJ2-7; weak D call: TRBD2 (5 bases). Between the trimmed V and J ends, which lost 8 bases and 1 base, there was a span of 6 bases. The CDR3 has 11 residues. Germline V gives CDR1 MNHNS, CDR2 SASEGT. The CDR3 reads CASRGSYEQYF. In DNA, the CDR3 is TGTGCCAGCCGAGGGTCCTACGAGCAGTACTTC.

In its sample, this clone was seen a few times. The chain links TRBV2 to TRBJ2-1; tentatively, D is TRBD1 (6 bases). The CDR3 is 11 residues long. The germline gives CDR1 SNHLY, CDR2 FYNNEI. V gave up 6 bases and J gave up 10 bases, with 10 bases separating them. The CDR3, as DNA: TGTGCCAGCAGGGACAGTCAGGAGCAGTTCTTC. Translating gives CASRDSQEQFF. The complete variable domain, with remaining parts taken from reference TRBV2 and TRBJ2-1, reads EPEVTQTPSHQVTQMGQEVILRCVPISNHLYFYWYRQILGQKVEFLVSFYNNEISEKSEIFDDQFSVERPDGSNFTLKIRSTKLEDSAMYFCASRDSQEQFFGPGTRLTVL.

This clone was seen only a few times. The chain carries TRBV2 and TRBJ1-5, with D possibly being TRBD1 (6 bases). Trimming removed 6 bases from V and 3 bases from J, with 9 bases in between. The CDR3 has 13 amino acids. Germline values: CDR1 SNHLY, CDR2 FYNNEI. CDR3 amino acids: CASRQGVNQPQHF. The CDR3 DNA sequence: TGTGCCAGCAGACAGGGCGTCAATCAGCCCCAGCATTTT.

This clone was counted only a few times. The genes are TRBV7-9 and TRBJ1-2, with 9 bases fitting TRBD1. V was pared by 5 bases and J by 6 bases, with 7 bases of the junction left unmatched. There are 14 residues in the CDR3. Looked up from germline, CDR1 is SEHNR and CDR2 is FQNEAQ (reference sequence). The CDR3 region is CASSEFRTGDGYTF. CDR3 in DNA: TGTGCCAGCAGCGAATTCCGGACAGGGGATGGCTACACCTTC. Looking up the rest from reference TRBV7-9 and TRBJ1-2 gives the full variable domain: DTGVSQNPRHKITKRGQNVTFRCDPISEHNRLYWYRQTLGQGPEFLTYFQNEAQLEKSRLLSDRFSAERPKGSFSTLEIQRTEQGDSAMYLCASSEFRTGDGYTFGSGTRLTVV.

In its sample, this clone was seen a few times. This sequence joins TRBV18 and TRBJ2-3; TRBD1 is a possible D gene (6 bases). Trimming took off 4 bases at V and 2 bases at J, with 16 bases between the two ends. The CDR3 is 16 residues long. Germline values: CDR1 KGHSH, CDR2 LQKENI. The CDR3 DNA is TGTGCCAGCTCACTTAACTCCGGGACACTCACAGATACGCAGTATTTT. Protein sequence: CASSLNSGTLTDTQYF.

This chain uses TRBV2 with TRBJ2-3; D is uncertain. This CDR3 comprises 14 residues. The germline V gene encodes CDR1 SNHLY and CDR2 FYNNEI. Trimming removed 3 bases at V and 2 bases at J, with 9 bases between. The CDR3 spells CASSETIVTDTQYF. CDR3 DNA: TGTGCCAGCAGTGAGACAATCGTCACAGATACGCAGTATTTT. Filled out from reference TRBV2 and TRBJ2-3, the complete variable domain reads EPEVTQTPSHQVTQMGQEVILRCVPISNHLYFYWYRQILGQKVEFLVSFYNNEISEKSEIFDDQFSVERPDGSNFTLKIRSTKLEDSAMYFCASSETIVTDTQYFGPGTRLTVL.

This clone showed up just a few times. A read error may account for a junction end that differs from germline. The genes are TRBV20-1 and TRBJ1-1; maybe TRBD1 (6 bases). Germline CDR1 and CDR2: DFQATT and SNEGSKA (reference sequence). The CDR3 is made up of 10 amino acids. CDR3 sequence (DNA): TGCAGTGCCAGAGACAGGGAAGCTTTCTTT. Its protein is CSARDREAFF.

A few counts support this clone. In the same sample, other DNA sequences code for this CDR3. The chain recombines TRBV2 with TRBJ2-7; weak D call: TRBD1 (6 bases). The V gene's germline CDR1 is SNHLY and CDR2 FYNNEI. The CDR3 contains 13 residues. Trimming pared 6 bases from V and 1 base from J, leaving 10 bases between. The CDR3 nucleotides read TGTGCCAGCAGCCTGGACAGTTCCTACGAGCAGTACTTC. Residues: CASSLDSSYEQYF.

This CDR3 is CASSFGVYTGELFF. CDR3 coding DNA: TGTGCCAGCAGTTTCGGGGTGTACACCGGGGAGCTGTTTTTT. The chain joins TRBV28 to TRBJ2-2, with D possibly matching TRBD2 (5 bases). V lost 3 bases, J lost 3 bases, and 8 bases lay in between. This CDR3 has 14 amino acids. The germline V gene encodes CDR1 MDHEN and CDR2 SYDVKM.